A single T cell receptor (beta chain) is shown here with its context. No cognate antigen has been identified for it. Per-base qualities were not stored, and no clone one base away is much larger. The record originates from a study of T cell responses to AZD1222 COVID-19 vaccine (dated by TCRdb to 2020 to 2023). Regarding the complete study: AZD1222 recipients with second doses at about 4 weeks or about 12 weeks were pooled, because spike-specific TCR depth and breadth did not differ between schedules. A total of about 250 trial participants underwent TCR sequencing, of whom approximately 200 had received two doses of AZD1222 and around 25 had received two doses of the MenACWY control vaccine. Trial participants were enrolled into age subgroups of 18-55, 56-69 and 70-plus years, which contained 148, 28 and 57 TCR-sequenced participants, respectively.

What the authors observed across the whole study: In the small 56-69-year group, the increase in depth fell short of significance, most likely because of low power. Conclusions about previously exposed vaccinees were limited because only a handful of AZD1222 recipients were SARS-CoV-2 seropositive at baseline. Epitopes outside the regions mutated in the B.1.351 and B.1.1.7 variants were reportedly recognized by nearly half of the unique spike-specific TCRs. Participants were mostly white British, with more females than males. The authors suggested clonal diversity may have been underestimated. No day 14 peak-response samples were available, so repertoires were characterized only after the peak T cell response. A significant rise in spike-specific TCR breadth and depth was observed after two AZD1222 doses relative to day 0 and relative to MenACWY recipients. Vaccine-associated CD4 TCRs spanned the whole spike protein, with dominant responses in regions 160-218 and 743-854.

This sample's time point label indicates: baseline before first vaccination. Vaccinee samples were obtained from the UK trials COV001 and COV002, which included a single-blind randomized controlled phase 2/3 trial of AZD1222 (ChAdOx1 nCoV-19) in healthy adults. For TCRbeta chain sequencing, PBMC samples were collected from trial participants at day 0 and at day 28 after the second dose. The CDR1 and CDR2 encoded by the germline V gene (reference sequence) are SEHNR and FQNEAQ. Counted from cysteine to phenylalanine, this CDR3 has 16 amino acids. The CDR3 DNA has 48 bases and is translated from base 1. At the junction V is shortened by 7 bases and J by 5 bases; bases outside the gene matches: 14. The CDR3 regions of human TCRbeta chains were analyzed by immunosequencing. Concerning the study's data processing: TCRs in the repertoires were compared against a reference library of SARS-CoV-2-specific TCRs that had been generated with the MIRA antigen-specificity platform. Breadth was defined as the fraction of unique TCRs that were SARS-CoV-2-associated. Depth was defined as the fraction of total T cells that were SARS-CoV-2-associated. Using the MIRA data, each spike-specific TCR was assigned both to the spike region to which the TCR was reactive and to a CD4 or CD8 class. Log10-transformed breadth and depth values were compared by one-way ANOVA with Sidak's multiple comparisons tests. Here the immuneACCESS table is served through TCRdb, limited to in-frame sequences with V and J called. Missing clones are a known gap in these copies; in checked studies unresolved V genes cover under half, and the rest lacks a known reason. That table supplies the V and J calls and clone size; D and trimming were determined from the DNA. Here the sample has 200,000 or so clones; approximately 92% occur a single time. 8.5% to 12% of the sample belongs to the ten largest clones.

Source: peripheral blood, taken on day 0 of AZD1222 vaccination. The sequence is built from TRBV7-9 and TRBJ1-2, with 9 middle bases fitting TRBD1. The origin of this receptor is an adult in good health. The CDR3 reads CASTSLPDRGGYGYTF. The bases read TGTGCCAGCACATCCCTCCCGGACAGGGGTGGTTATGGCTACACCTTC.